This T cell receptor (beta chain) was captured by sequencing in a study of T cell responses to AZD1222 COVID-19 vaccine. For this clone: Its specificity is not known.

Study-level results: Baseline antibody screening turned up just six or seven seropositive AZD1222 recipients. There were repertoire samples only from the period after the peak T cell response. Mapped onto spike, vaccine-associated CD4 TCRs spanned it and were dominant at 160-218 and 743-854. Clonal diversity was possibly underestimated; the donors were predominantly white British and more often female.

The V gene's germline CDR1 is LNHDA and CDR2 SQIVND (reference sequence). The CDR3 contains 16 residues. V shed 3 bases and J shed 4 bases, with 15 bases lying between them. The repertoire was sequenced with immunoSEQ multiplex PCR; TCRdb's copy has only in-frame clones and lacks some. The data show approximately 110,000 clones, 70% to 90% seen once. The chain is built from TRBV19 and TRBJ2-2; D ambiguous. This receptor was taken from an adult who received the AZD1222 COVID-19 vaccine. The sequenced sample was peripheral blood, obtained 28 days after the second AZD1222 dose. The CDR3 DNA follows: TGTGCCAGTAGTATGGGTGTACTAACCCGCACCGGGGAGCTGTTTTTT. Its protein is CASSMGVLTRTGELFF.